This T cell receptor beta chain was recorded in a study of T cells in Graves' hyperthyroidism and ophthalmopathy. The TCR beta CDR3 regions underwent amplification using RNA transcripts as the source. The study used the HTBI primer set for a first-round RT-PCR of the TCR CDR3. TCRdb re-called the multiplex PCR reads with MiXCR, one entry per CDR3 protein. The table lists about 620,000 distinct CDR3 sequences, 15% to 20% of them singletons. Per germline, CDR1 MNHNS and CDR2 SASEGT. The CDR3 has 13 amino acids. The V end was cut by 2 bases, the J end by 3 bases, with 7 bases between. This clonotype was detected many times.

This sequence joins TRBV6-1 and TRBJ1-2; D not resolved. This TCR derives from a woman in her 30s with Graves' hyperthyroidism. The material sequenced was blood. CDR3 DNA: TGTGCCAGCAGTGAATTCGCCGACTATGGCTACACCTTC. Translation gives CASSEFADYGYTF.